The T cell receptor (beta chain) described here comes from a study of blood T cell repertoires in COVID-19. At the level of the study: COVID-19 samples, acute and convalescent, were from the United States, Italy and Spain. PBMCs, B-cell-depleted T cells, or T cells provided the cDNA or gDNA that made up the material.

Per the original methods: Estimated nucleated cell counts came from reference gene primer amplification. Only in-frame clones appear in the TCRdb table, and some are missing; sequencing was by immunoSEQ multiplex PCR. From that table come the V and J calls and clone size; the DNA was used to work out D and trimming. The sample has hundreds of thousands of clones, roughly nine tenths seen once. Trimming stripped 6 bases from V and 4 bases from J, with 4 bases between. The CDR3 covers 11 residues. The Seattle patients, enrolled during active infection, were followed longitudinally. The rearrangement joins TRBV12-3 or TRBV12-4 to TRBJ1-3; D is unresolved. The sample was peripheral blood. The TCR comes from a man aged 60 to 75 with COVID-19, enrolled during active disease. CDR3 in amino acids: CASSPGNTIYF. CDR3 DNA sequence: TGTGCCAGCAGCCCGGGAAACACCATATATTTT.